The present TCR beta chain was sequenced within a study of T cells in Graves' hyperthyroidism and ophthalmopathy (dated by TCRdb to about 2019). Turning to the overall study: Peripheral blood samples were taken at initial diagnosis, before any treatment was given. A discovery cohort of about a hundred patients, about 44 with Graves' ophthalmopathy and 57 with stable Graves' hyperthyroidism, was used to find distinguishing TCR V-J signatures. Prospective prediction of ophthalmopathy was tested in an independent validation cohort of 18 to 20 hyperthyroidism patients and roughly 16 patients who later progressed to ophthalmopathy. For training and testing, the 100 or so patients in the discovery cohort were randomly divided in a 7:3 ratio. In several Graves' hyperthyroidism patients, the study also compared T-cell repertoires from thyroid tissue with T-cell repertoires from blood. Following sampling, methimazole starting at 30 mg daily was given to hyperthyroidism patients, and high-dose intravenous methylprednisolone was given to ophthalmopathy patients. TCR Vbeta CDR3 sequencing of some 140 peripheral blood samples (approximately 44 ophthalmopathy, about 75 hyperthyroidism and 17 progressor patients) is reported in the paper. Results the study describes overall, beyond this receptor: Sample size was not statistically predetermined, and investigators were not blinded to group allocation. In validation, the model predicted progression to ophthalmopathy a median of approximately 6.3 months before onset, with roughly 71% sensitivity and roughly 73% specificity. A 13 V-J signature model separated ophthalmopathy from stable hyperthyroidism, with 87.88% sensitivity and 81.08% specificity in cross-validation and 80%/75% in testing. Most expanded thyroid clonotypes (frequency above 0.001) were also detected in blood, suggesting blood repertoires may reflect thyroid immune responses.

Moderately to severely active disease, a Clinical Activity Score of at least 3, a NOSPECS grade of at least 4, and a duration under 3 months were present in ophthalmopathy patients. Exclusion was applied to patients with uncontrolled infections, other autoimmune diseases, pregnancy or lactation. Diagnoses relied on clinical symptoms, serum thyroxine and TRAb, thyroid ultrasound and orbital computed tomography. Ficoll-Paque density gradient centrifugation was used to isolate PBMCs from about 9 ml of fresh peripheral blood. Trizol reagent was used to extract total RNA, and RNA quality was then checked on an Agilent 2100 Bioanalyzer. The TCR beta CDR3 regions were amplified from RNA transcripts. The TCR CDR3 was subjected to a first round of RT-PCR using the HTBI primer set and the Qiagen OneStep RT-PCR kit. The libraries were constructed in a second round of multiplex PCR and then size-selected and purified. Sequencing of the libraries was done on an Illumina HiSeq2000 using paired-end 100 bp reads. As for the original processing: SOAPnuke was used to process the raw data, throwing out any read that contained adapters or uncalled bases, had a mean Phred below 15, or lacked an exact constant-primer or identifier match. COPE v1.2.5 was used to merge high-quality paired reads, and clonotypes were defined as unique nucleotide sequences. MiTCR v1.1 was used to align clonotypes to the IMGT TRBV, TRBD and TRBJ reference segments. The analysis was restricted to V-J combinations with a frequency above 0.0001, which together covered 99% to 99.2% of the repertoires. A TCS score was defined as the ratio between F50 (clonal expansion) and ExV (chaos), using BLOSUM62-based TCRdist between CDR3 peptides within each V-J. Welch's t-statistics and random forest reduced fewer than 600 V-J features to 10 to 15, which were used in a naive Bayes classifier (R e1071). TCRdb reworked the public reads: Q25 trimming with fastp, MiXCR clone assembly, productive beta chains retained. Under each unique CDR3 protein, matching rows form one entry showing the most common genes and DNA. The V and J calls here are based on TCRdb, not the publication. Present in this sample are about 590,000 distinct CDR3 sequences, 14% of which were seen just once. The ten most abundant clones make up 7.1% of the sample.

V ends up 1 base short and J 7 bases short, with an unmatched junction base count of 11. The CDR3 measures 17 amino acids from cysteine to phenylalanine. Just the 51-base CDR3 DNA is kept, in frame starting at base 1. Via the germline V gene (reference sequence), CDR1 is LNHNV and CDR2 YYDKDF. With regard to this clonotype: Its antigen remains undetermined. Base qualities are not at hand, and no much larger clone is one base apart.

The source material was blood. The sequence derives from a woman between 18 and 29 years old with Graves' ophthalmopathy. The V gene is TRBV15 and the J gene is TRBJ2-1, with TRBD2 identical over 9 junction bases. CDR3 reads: CATSRGWSAGGPNEQFF. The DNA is TGTGCCACCAGCAGAGGGTGGAGCGCGGGAGGGCCTAATGAGCAGTTCTTC.